A single T cell receptor (beta chain) is shown here with its context. The data were produced by immunoSEQ multiplex PCR, yet TCRdb's version contains in-frame clones alone and is incomplete. The sample carries a few hundred thousand clones, roughly nine tenths recorded once. Study members were between about 18 and 100 years old and lived in around 24 US regions. The entry originates in a study of blood T cell repertoires in COVID-19. On the study more broadly: The United States, Italy and Spain supplied acute and convalescent COVID-19 samples. Sources were T cells, B-cell-depleted T cells, or PBMCs; the material itself was cDNA or gDNA.

From germline, CDR1 is MNHEY and CDR2 SMNVEV (reference sequence). The CDR3 is 15 residues long. Losses at the gene ends were 4 bases for V and 2 bases for J; bases not matched to a gene: 8. The sample taken for sequencing was PBMCs or T cells enriched from blood (not recorded which). The TCR originated in a young woman who had recovered from COVID-19. The chain has TRBV27 and TRBJ2-7; TRBD2 matches 7 bases. CDR3 sequence (DNA): TGTGCCAGCAGTTCCCCCGGGACTAACGCCTACGAGCAGTACTTC. This sequence encodes CASSSPGTNAYEQYF.